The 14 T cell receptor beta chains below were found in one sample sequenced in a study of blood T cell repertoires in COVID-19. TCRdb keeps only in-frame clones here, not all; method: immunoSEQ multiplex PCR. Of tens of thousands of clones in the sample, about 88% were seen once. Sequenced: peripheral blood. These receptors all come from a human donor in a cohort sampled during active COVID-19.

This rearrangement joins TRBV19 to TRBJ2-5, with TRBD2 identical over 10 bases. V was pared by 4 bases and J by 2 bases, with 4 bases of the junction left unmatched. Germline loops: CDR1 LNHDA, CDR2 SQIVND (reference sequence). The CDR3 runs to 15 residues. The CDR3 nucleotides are TGTGCCAGTAGTAAGCTAGCGGGGGCTCAAGAGACCCAGTACTTC. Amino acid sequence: CASSKLAGAQETQYF.

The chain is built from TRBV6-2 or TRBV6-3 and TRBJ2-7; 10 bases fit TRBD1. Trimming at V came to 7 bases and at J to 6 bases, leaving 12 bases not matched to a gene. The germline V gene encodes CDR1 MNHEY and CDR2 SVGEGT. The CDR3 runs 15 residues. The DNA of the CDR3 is TGTGCCAGCATCCCGGTAGGACAGGGGGGCCTCGAGCAGTACTTC. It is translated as CASIPVGQGGLEQYF.

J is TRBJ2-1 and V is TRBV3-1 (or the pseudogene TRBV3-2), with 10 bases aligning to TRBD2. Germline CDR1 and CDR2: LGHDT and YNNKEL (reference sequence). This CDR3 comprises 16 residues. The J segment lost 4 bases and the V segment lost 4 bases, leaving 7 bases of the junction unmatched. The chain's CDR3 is CASSLTSGGAYNEQFF. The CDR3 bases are TGTGCCAGCAGCCTCACGAGCGGGGGGGCGTACAATGAGCAGTTCTTC.

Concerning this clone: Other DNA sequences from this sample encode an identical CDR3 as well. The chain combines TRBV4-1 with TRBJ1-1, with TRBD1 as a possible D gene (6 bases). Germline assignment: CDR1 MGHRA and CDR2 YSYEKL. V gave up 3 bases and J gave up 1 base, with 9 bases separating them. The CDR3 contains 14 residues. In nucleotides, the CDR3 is TGCGCCAGCAGCCATAGGACAGAGAACACTGAAGCTTTCTTT. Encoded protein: CASSHRTENTEAFF.

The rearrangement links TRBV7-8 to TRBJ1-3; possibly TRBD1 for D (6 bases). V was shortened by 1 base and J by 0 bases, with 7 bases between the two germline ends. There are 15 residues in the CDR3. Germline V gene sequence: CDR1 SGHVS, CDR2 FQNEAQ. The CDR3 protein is CASSLEGGSGNTIYF. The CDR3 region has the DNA TGTGCCAGCAGCTTAGAAGGGGGCTCTGGAAACACCATATATTTT.

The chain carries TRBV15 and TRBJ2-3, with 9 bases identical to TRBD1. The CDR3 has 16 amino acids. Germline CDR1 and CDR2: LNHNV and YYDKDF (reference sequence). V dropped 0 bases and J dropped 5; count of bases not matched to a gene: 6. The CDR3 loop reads CATSREWGQGGDTQYF. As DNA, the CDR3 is TGTGCCACCAGCAGAGAGTGGGGACAGGGAGGAGATACGCAGTATTTT. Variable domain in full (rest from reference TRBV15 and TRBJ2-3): DAMVIQNPRYQVTQFGKPVTLSCSQTLNHNVMYWYQQKSSQAPKLLFHYYDKDFNNEADTPDNFQSRRPNTSFCFLDIRSPGLGDTAMYLCATSREWGQGGDTQYFGPGTRLTVL.

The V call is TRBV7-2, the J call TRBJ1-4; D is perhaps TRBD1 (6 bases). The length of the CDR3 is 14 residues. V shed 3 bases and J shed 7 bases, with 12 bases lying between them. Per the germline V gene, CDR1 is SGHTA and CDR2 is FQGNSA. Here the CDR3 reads CASSFGGMGEKLFF. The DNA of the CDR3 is TGTGCCAGCAGCTTTGGGGGCATGGGTGAAAAACTGTTTTTT.

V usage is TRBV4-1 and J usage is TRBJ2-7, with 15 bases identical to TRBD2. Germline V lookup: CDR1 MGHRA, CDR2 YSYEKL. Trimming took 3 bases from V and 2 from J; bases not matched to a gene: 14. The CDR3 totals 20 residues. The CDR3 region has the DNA TGCGCCAGCAGCCACCTCGGACTAGCGGGAGGGCCAGGGAGAACCTACGAGCAGTACTTC. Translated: CASSHLGLAGGPGRTYEQYF.

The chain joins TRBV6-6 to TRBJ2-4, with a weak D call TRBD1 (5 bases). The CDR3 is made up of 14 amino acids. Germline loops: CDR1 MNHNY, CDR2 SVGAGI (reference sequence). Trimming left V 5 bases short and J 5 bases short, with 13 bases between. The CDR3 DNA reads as TGTGCCAGCAGTCCCACAAGGGGTGAAAACATTCAGTACTTC. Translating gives CASSPTRGENIQYF.

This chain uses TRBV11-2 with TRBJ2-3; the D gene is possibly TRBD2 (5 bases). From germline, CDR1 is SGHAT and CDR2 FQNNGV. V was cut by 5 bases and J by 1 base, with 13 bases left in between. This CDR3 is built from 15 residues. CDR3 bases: TGTGCCAGCAGCCCATGGCGGGCGGGCACAGATACGCAGTATTTT. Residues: CASSPWRAGTDTQYF.

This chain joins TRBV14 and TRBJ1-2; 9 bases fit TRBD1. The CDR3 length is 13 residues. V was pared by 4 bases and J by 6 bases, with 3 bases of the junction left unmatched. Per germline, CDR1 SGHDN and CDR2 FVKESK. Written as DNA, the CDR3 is TGTGCCAGCAGCCCGAGGACAGGGGATGGCTACACCTTC. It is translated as CASSPRTGDGYTF.

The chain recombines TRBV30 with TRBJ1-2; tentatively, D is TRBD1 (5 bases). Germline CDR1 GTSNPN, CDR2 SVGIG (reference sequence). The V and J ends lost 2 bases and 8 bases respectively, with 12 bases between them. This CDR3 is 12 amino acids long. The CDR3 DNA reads TGTGCCTGGAGTTGGGGGACTTCGGGCTACACCTTC. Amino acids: CAWSWGTSGYTF. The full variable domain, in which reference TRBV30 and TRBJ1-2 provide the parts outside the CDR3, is SQTIHQWPATLVQPVGSPLSLECTVEGTSNPNLYWYRQAAGRGLQLLFYSVGIGQISSEVPQNLSASRPQDRQFILSSKKLLLSDSGFYLCAWSWGTSGYTFGSGTRLTVV.

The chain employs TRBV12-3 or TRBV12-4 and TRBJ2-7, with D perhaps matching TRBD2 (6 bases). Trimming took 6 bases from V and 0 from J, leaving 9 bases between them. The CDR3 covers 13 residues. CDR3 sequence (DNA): TGTGCCAGCAGAGGCGGGGCCTCCTACGAGCAGTACTTC. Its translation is CASRGGASYEQYF.

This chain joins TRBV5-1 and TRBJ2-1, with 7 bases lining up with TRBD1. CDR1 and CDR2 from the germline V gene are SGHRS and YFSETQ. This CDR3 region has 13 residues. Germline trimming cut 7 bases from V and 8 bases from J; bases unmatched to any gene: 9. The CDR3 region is CASAGDSGDEQFF. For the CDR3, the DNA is TGCGCCAGCGCCGGGGACAGTGGCGATGAGCAGTTCTTC.